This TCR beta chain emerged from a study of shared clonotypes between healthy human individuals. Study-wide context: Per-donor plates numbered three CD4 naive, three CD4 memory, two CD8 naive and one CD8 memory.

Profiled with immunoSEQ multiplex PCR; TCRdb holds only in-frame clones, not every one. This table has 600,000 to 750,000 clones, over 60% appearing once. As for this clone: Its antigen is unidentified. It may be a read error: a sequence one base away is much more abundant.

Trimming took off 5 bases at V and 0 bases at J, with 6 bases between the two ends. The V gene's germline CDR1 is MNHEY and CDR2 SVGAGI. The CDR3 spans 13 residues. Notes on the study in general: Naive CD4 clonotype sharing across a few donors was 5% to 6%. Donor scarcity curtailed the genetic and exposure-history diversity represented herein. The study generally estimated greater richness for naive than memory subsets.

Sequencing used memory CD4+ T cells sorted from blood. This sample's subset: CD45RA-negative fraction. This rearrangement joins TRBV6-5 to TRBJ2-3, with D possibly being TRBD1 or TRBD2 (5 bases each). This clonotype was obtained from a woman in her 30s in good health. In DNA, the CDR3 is TGTGCCAGCAGTCGGGACAGCACAGATACGCAGTATTTT. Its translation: CASSRDSTDTQYF.